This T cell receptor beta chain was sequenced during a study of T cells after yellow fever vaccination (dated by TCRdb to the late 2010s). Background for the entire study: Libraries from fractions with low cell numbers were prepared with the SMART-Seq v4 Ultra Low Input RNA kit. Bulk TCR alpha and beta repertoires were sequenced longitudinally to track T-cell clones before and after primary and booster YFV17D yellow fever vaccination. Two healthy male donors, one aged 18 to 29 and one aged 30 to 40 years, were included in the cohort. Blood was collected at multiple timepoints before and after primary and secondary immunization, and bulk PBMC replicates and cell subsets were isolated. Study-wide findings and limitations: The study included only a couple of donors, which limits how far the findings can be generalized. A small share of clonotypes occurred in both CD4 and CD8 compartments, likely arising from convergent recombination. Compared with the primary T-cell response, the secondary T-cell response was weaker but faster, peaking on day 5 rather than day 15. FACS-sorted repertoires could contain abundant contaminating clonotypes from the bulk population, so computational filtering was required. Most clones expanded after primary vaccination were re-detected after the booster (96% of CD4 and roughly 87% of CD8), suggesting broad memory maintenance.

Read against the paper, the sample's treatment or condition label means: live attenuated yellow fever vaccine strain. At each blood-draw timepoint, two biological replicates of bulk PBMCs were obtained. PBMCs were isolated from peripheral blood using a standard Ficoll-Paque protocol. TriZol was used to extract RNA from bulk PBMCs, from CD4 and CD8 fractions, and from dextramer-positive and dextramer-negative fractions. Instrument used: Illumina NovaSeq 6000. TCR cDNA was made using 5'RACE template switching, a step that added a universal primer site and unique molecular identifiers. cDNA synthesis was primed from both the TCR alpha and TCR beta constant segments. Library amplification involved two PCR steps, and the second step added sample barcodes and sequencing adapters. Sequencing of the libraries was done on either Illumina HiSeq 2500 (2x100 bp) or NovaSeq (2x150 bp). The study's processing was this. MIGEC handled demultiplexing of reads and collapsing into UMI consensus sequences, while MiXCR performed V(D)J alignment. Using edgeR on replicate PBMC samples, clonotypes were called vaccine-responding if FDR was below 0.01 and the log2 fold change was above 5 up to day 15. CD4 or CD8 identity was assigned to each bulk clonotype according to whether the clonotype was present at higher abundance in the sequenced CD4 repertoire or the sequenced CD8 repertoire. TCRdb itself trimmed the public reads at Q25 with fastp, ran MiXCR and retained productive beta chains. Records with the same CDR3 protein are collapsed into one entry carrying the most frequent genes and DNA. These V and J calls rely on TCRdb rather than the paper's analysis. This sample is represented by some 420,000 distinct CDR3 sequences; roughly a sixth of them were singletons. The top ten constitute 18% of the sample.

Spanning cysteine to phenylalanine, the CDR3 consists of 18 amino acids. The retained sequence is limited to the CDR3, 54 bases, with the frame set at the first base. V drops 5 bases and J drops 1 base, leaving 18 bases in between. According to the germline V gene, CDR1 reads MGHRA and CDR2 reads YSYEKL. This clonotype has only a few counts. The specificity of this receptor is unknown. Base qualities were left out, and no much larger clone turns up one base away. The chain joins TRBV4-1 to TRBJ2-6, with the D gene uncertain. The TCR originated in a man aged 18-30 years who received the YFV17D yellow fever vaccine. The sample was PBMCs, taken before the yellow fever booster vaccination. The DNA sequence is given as TGCGCCAGCAGCTCCTACGGGCGGCAGCCATCTGGGGCCAACGTCCTGACTTTC. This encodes CASSSYGRQPSGANVLTF.